This TCR beta chain was identified during a study of blood T cell repertoires in COVID-19. The CDR3 has 12 residues. Looked up from germline, CDR1 is KGHSH and CDR2 is LQKENI. The V gene lost 1 base and the J gene lost 5 bases, with 6 bases spanning the gap. Assay: immunoSEQ multiplex PCR; the TCRdb copy retains only in-frame clones and omits some. The sample consists of under 200,000 clones, around three quarters of them appearing once. Sequencing was done on a sample of peripheral blood. This TCR was recovered from a man between 65 and 79 years old with active or convalescent COVID-19. This chain uses TRBV18 with TRBJ2-7; D not certain. The CDR3 reads CASSPQSDEQYF. CDR3 nucleotides: TGTGCCAGCTCACCACAATCCGACGAGCAGTACTTC. The full variable domain, rest sourced from reference TRBV18 and TRBJ2-7, is NAGVMQNPRHLVRRRGQEARLRCSPMKGHSHVYWYRQLPEEGLKFMVYLQKENIIDESGMPKERFSAEFPKEGPSILRIQQVVRGDSAAYFCASSPQSDEQYFGPGTRLTVT.